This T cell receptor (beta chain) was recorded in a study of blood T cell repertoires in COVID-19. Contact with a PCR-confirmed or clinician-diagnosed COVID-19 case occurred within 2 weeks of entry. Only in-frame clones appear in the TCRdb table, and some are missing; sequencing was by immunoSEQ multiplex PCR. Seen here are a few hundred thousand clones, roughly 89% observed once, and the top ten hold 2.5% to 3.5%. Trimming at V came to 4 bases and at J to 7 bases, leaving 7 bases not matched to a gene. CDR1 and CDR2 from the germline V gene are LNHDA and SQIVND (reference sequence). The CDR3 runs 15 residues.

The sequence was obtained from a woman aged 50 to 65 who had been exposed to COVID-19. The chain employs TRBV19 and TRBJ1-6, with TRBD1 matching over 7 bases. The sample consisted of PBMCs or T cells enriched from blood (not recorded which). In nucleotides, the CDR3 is TGTGCCAGTAGTACACAGGGGAGAGGGAATTCACCCCTCCACTTT. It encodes CASSTQGRGNSPLHF.